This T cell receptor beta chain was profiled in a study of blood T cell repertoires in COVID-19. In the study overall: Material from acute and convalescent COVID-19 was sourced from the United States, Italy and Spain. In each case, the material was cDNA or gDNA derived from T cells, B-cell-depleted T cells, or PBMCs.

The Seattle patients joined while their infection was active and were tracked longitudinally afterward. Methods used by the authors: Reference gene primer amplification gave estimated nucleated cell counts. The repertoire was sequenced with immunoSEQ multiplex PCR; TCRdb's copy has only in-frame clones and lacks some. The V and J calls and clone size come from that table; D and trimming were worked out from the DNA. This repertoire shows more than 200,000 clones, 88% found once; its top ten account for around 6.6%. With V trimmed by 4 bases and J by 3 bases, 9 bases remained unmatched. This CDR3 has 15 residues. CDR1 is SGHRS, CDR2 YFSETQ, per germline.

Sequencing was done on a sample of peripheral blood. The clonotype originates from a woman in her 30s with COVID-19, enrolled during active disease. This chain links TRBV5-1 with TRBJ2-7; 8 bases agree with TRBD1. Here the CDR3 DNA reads TGCGCCAGCAGCCGAGACAGGGGTACAGGCTACGAGCAGTACTTC. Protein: CASSRDRGTGYEQYF.